Reported below is one T cell receptor delta chain. TCRdb reran clone calling via CATT on the RT-PCR reads. The table has over 9,000 delta-chain clones, around 41% seen once. This specimen comes from a study of gamma-delta T cells after stem cell transplantation. Trimming cost V 2 bases and J 0 bases; bases outside gene matches: 5. This CDR3 is built from 18 residues. The germline V gene has CDR1 GEAIGNYY and CDR2 EKD. Sequencing was done on a sample of gamma-delta T cells. The chain carries TRDV2 and TRDJ3; TRDD3 matches 8 bases. The clonotype originates from a human donor. It is not recorded whose cells these are; they may come from a transplant donor. The DNA for the CDR3 is TGTGCCTGTGACATACTGGGGGCCACCTCCTGGGACACCCGACAGATGTTTTTC. This sequence encodes CACDILGATSWDTRQMFF.